A single T cell receptor beta chain is shown here with its context. Its antigen is still unknown. Any patient presenting with uncontrolled infection, other autoimmune disease, pregnancy or lactation was left out. TCR beta CDR3 sequences were amplified from RNA transcripts. First-round RT-PCR with HTBI primers amplified the TCR CDR3 region. Each CDR3 protein gets one entry after TCRdb re-called the multiplex PCR reads with MiXCR. The top ten hold 7.5% to 9% of the sample, which has around 440,000 distinct CDR3 sequences, more than 15% seen once. The sample comes from a study of T cells in Graves' hyperthyroidism and ophthalmopathy. For the study at large: Prior to any treatment, at the point of initial diagnosis, peripheral blood was collected.

Study-wide results and caveats: The model foresaw ophthalmopathy a median around 6 months prior to onset. Blood also contained most expanded thyroid clonotypes above 0.001.

This CDR3 contains 14 residues. The V and J ends lost 4 bases and 5 bases respectively, with 12 bases between them. CDR1 and CDR2 (germline): SGHTS, YDEGEE. This clonotype was sampled from a woman aged 18-30 years with Graves' hyperthyroidism. Sequences were obtained from blood. The gene calls are TRBV5-8 and TRBJ2-2; D unclear. In nucleotides, the CDR3 is TGTGCCAGCAGCGCCGGAAGGAGTACCGGGGAGCTGTTTTTT. Translation gives CASSAGRSTGELFF.